This T cell receptor beta chain appears in the sequencing data of a study of T cells in Graves' hyperthyroidism and ophthalmopathy. RNA transcripts gave rise to amplified TCR beta CDR3 regions. When the TCR CDR3 underwent first-round RT-PCR, the HTBI primer set was used. TCRdb reprocessed the multiplex PCR reads via MiXCR and lists one record per CDR3 protein. There are roughly 630,000 distinct CDR3 sequences in the sample; 15% to 18% occur only once, and under 8% lies in the top ten. This clonotype was recorded many times. Its target is not known. Study outcomes and limitations: In blood, most of the thyroid clonotypes expanded above 0.001 were also present.

Criteria for exclusion of patients were uncontrolled infection, other autoimmune disease, pregnancy or lactation. Diagnostic assessment was based on clinical symptoms, serum thyroxine and TRAb, thyroid ultrasound and orbital computed tomography. Germline CDR1 is DFQATT and CDR2 is SNEGSKA (reference sequence). The V and J ends lost 5 bases and 5 bases respectively, with 16 bases between them. CDR3 length: 14 residues. This chain uses TRBV20-1 with TRBJ2-1; no clear D. The sample comprised blood. The receptor's source is a woman aged 25 to 39 with Graves' hyperthyroidism. The CDR3 bases are TGCAGTGCTCCTGACTGGACGAGAAACAATGAGCAGTTCTTC. Amino acid sequence: CSAPDWTRNNEQFF.